This TCR beta chain was profiled in a study of regulatory T cells in long-lasting Graves disease. CDR3-region Arm-PCR and iRepertoire HTBI primers produced the TCR beta libraries. As processed by the authors: Samples collectively showed 62 TRBV and more than 11 TRBJ segments. TCRdb passed the multiplex PCR reads through MiXCR, listing each CDR3 protein once. The V and J calls reflect TCRdb's pipeline rather than the authors' work. The sample has over 300,000 distinct CDR3 sequences, around a fifth seen once; the top ten hold approximately 31%. Time point reported: persistent/refractory GD, antithyroid drugs over 5 years with positive TRAb. PBMC-derived RNA was used for the TCR library. The clonotype originates from a female donor with Graves disease. The input for sequencing was peripheral blood mononuclear cells (PBMCs), taken when the disease was refractory, from a patient treated with antithyroid drugs.

This chain's CDR3 is CSAKEWGLSTDTQYF. In DNA, the CDR3 is TGCAGTGCTAAGGAGTGGGGACTAAGCACAGATACGCAGTATTTT. The V call is TRBV20-1, the J call TRBJ2-3; 7 nucleotides align to TRBD2. Looked up from germline, CDR1 is DFQATT and CDR2 is SNEGSKA (reference sequence). The CDR3 length is 15 residues. After removal of 4 bases from V and 0 bases from J, the junction contained 7 bases not matched to a gene.